This record covers a single T cell receptor beta chain. The data originate from a study of blood T cell repertoires in COVID-19. Study at large: Acute and convalescent COVID-19 specimens originated in the United States, Italy and Spain. T cells, B-cell-depleted T cells, or PBMCs provided the cDNA or gDNA that served as material.

As processed by the authors: Amplification from reference gene primers served as the basis for estimated nucleated cell counts. Generated by immunoSEQ multiplex PCR, the TCRdb table keeps only in-frame clones and is missing some. V, J and clone size were drawn from that table, and D and trimming were deduced from the DNA. The repertoire holds hundreds of thousands of clones, around 91% seen once, with over 9% in the top ten. V dropped 4 bases and J dropped 7 bases, with 9 bases sitting between them. The CDR3 has 12 residues. In germline, CDR1 is LNHDA, CDR2 SQIVND (reference sequence). Cohorts were determined from participant-reported clinical history.

The material sequenced was PBMCs or T cells enriched from blood (not recorded which). The TCR comes from a woman aged 40 to 50 who had recovered from COVID-19. The chain recombines TRBV19 with TRBJ2-3; tentative D call: TRBD2 (6 bases). The CDR3 DNA reads TGTGCCAGTAGTACGGACTACTATACGCAGTATTTT. It translates to CASSTDYYTQYF.